The rows below give T cell receptor beta chains drawn from one sample of a study of blood T cells in healthy people across ages. Each CDR3 protein is one row after TCRdb ran MiXCR on the 5' RACE reads. The sample records around 790,000 distinct CDR3 sequences, 40% to 50% being singletons. Source material: blood. These receptors were taken from a man in his sixties in good health. Each CDR3 is given with its conserved first and last residue. Each record gives: clone size, D gene, J gene, V gene, CDR3 DNA, CDR3 protein. D genes are given only for firm matches. Expanded clones are given a class, and other clones once, few, many or no size at all.

clone_size: .; d_call: TRBD1; j_call: TRBJ2-7; v_call: TRBV20-1; cdr3_nt: TGCAGTGCTAGCCCCCCGGGACAGGGGGATCACGAGCAGTACTTC; cdr3_aa: CSASPPGQGDHEQYF
clone_size: .; d_call: .; j_call: TRBJ1-1; v_call: TRBV6-2/TRBV6-3; cdr3_nt: TGTGCCAGCAGCCTTGGACAGCGATCCGAAGCTTTCTTT; cdr3_aa: CASSLGQRSEAFF
clone_size: few; d_call: TRBD2; j_call: TRBJ2-1; v_call: TRBV7-8; cdr3_nt: TGTGCCAGCAGCTCATCTAGCGGGGGGGCCGGGAATGAGCAGTTCTTC; cdr3_aa: CASSSSSGGAGNEQFF
clone_size: few; d_call: .; j_call: TRBJ2-7; v_call: TRBV12-3/TRBV12-4; cdr3_nt: TGTGCCAGCAGTTCTGAGGGGTCCCCCTACGAGCAGTACTTC; cdr3_aa: CASSSEGSPYEQYF
clone_size: .; d_call: .; j_call: TRBJ1-2; v_call: TRBV6-5; cdr3_nt: TGTGCCAGCAGTTCTCCTACCCGGAGCAACTATGGCTACACCTTC; cdr3_aa: CASSSPTRSNYGYTF
clone_size: .; d_call: .; j_call: TRBJ2-1; v_call: TRBV5-5; cdr3_nt: TGTGCCAGCAGCTTGGTGGCAGGGGAGTACAATGAGCAGTTCTTC; cdr3_aa: CASSLVAGEYNEQFF
clone_size: few; d_call: TRBD2; j_call: TRBJ2-1; v_call: TRBV20-1; cdr3_nt: TGCAGTGCTAGGGCCGGGACTAGCACGGCTGGCAATGAGCAGTTCTTC; cdr3_aa: CSARAGTSTAGNEQFF
clone_size: many; d_call: .; j_call: TRBJ2-5; v_call: TRBV4-3; cdr3_nt: TGCGCCAGCAGCCAAGAGTGGGGGGACCCGATTCAAGAGACCCAGTACTTC; cdr3_aa: CASSQEWGDPIQETQYF
clone_size: few; d_call: .; j_call: TRBJ2-5; v_call: TRBV29-1; cdr3_nt: TGCAGCGTTGAAGATCGTCGCAGGGGCGAGACCCAGTACTTC; cdr3_aa: CSVEDRRRGETQYF
clone_size: .; d_call: .; j_call: TRBJ2-1; v_call: TRBV20-1; cdr3_nt: TGCAGTGCTAGAGATCCATCTCAGGACCATGAGCAGTTCTTC; cdr3_aa: CSARDPSQDHEQFF
clone_size: few; d_call: .; j_call: TRBJ2-1; v_call: TRBV10-3; cdr3_nt: TGTGCCATCAGTGAAAATCTTGGCTCCTACAATGAGCAGTTCTTC; cdr3_aa: CAISENLGSYNEQFF
clone_size: .; d_call: .; j_call: TRBJ1-5; v_call: TRBV2; cdr3_nt: TGTGCCAGCAGCCTGGGACGTTCGGATCAGCCCCAGCATTTT; cdr3_aa: CASSLGRSDQPQHF
clone_size: few; d_call: .; j_call: TRBJ2-1; v_call: TRBV24-1; cdr3_nt: TGTGCCACCAGTGGGCGCCGTAACGGGGAGCAGTTCTTC; cdr3_aa: CATSGRRNGEQFF
clone_size: few; d_call: TRBD1; j_call: TRBJ2-5; v_call: TRBV6-5; cdr3_nt: TGTGCCAGCAGTTACCACCGGGACAGATTCCCCTTGCAGTACTTC; cdr3_aa: CASSYHRDRFPLQYF
clone_size: .; d_call: TRBD2; j_call: TRBJ2-1; v_call: TRBV3-1; cdr3_nt: TGTGCCAGCAGCCCGCCTGGGACTAGCGGGGGGGCCGGTGAGCAGTTCTTC; cdr3_aa: CASSPPGTSGGAGEQFF
clone_size: few; d_call: .; j_call: TRBJ1-4; v_call: TRBV7-9; cdr3_nt: TGTGCCAGCAGCTGGGGGGGTGAAAAACTGTTTTTT; cdr3_aa: CASSWGGEKLFF
clone_size: .; d_call: .; j_call: TRBJ2-4; v_call: TRBV4-3; cdr3_nt: TGCGCCAGCGGCCAAGGGGCCCAGGGAGCCAAAAACATTCAGTACTTC; cdr3_aa: CASGQGAQGAKNIQYF
clone_size: .; d_call: .; j_call: TRBJ1-1; v_call: TRBV12-3/TRBV12-4; cdr3_nt: TGTGCCAGCAGTTCGGGGCGCCTGAGCACTGAAGCTTTCTTT; cdr3_aa: CASSSGRLSTEAFF
clone_size: .; d_call: TRBD1; j_call: TRBJ2-1; v_call: TRBV24-1; cdr3_nt: TGTGCCACCAGTGGCGGGACAGGAAACGTGGGTAATGAGCAGTTCTTC; cdr3_aa: CATSGGTGNVGNEQFF
clone_size: .; d_call: .; j_call: TRBJ2-6; v_call: TRBV2; cdr3_nt: TGTGCCAGCAGAAACAGGGCTGGGGCCAACGTCCTGACTTTC; cdr3_aa: CASRNRAGANVLTF
clone_size: .; d_call: .; j_call: TRBJ2-7; v_call: TRBV7-2; cdr3_nt: TGTGCCAGCAGCTTAGGAGCTAGCTGGGGATCCTACGAGCAGTACTTC; cdr3_aa: CASSLGASWGSYEQYF
clone_size: .; d_call: .; j_call: TRBJ2-7; v_call: TRBV20-1; cdr3_nt: TGCAGTGCTAGAAGCGGATCGGACTACGAGCAGTACTTC; cdr3_aa: CSARSGSDYEQYF
clone_size: few; d_call: .; j_call: TRBJ2-5; v_call: TRBV7-9; cdr3_nt: TGTGCCAGCAGCCAGGAAGGGGCCCAGTACTTC; cdr3_aa: CASSQEGAQYF
clone_size: .; d_call: TRBD1; j_call: TRBJ1-6; v_call: TRBV15; cdr3_nt: TGTGCCACCAGCAGCGGACAGGGTATTTCACCCCTCCACTTT; cdr3_aa: CATSSGQGISPLHF
clone_size: .; d_call: .; j_call: TRBJ2-1; v_call: TRBV5-1; cdr3_nt: TGCGCCAGCAGCTTAACCCCCGACGGACGGAATGAGCAGTTCTTC; cdr3_aa: CASSLTPDGRNEQFF
clone_size: few; d_call: .; j_call: TRBJ2-7; v_call: TRBV7-9; cdr3_nt: TGTGCCAGCAGCGCAGGGGCCGGGCGCTACGAGCAGTACTTC; cdr3_aa: CASSAGAGRYEQYF
clone_size: .; d_call: .; j_call: TRBJ1-2; v_call: TRBV5-6; cdr3_nt: TGTGCCAGCAGGTTTACCAAGAACATTGGCTACACCTTC; cdr3_aa: CASRFTKNIGYTF
clone_size: .; d_call: TRBD1; j_call: TRBJ2-5; v_call: TRBV20-1; cdr3_nt: TGCAGTGCCGGCAAAGGGGGCTTGGAAGAGACCCAGTACTTC; cdr3_aa: CSAGKGGLEETQYF
clone_size: .; d_call: TRBD2; j_call: TRBJ2-7; v_call: TRBV12-3/TRBV12-4; cdr3_nt: TGTGCCAGCACCCTTTCACGGACTAGCGGGGGAGAATACGAGCAGTACTTC; cdr3_aa: CASTLSRTSGGEYEQYF
clone_size: .; d_call: TRBD2; j_call: TRBJ2-1; v_call: TRBV4-3; cdr3_nt: TGCGCCAGCAGCATTTTAACTAGCGGGGACGACAATGAGCAGTTCTTC; cdr3_aa: CASSILTSGDDNEQFF
clone_size: .; d_call: TRBD1; j_call: TRBJ1-6; v_call: TRBV12-3/TRBV12-4; cdr3_nt: TGTGCCAGCAGCCTGACAGGGCTGAGAACCTATAATTCACCCCTCCACTTT; cdr3_aa: CASSLTGLRTYNSPLHF
clone_size: .; d_call: .; j_call: TRBJ1-5; v_call: TRBV12-3/TRBV12-4; cdr3_nt: TGTGCCAGCAGACGAGGAGGGGACCATCAGCCCCAGCATTTT; cdr3_aa: CASRRGGDHQPQHF
clone_size: .; d_call: TRBD2; j_call: TRBJ2-3; v_call: TRBV27; cdr3_nt: TGTGCCAGCAGTACAGGACTAGCTGCAGATACGCAGTATTTT; cdr3_aa: CASSTGLAADTQYF
clone_size: .; d_call: TRBD1; j_call: TRBJ1-2; v_call: TRBV4-3; cdr3_nt: TGCGCCAGCAGCACGGGACAGGGACACTATGGCTACACCTTC; cdr3_aa: CASSTGQGHYGYTF
clone_size: many; d_call: .; j_call: TRBJ1-6; v_call: TRBV4-3; cdr3_nt: TGCGCCAGCAGCCAAGGTATCCAGGGGCGTAATTCACCCCTCCACTTT; cdr3_aa: CASSQGIQGRNSPLHF
clone_size: .; d_call: TRBD2; j_call: TRBJ2-3; v_call: TRBV4-3; cdr3_nt: TGCGCCAGCAGCCAAGTATGGGGGGGAACAGATACGCAGTATTTT; cdr3_aa: CASSQVWGGTDTQYF
clone_size: few; d_call: .; j_call: TRBJ2-3; v_call: TRBV12-3/TRBV12-4; cdr3_nt: TGTGCCAGCAGCTTAGGGGGGGGCTGGTCAGATACGCAGTATTTT; cdr3_aa: CASSLGGGWSDTQYF
clone_size: .; d_call: .; j_call: TRBJ2-7; v_call: TRBV12-3/TRBV12-4; cdr3_nt: TGTGCCAGCAGTCCAGGACAGCCAAGAACCCACGAGCAGTACTTC; cdr3_aa: CASSPGQPRTHEQYF
clone_size: .; d_call: TRBD1; j_call: TRBJ1-2; v_call: TRBV7-9; cdr3_nt: TGTGCCAGCAGCACGGGCCCAGGGGGTGGGCTCGAACAGCTTTATGGCTACACCTTC; cdr3_aa: CASSTGPGGGLEQLYGYTF
clone_size: .; d_call: .; j_call: TRBJ1-2; v_call: TRBV6-6; cdr3_nt: TGTGCCAGCACCCGGGATAGGGATGGCTACACCTTC; cdr3_aa: CASTRDRDGYTF
clone_size: .; d_call: .; j_call: TRBJ2-1; v_call: TRBV4-3; cdr3_nt: TGCGCCAGCAGCCCCTCTCCCTGGGAATCCTACAATGAGCGGTTCTTC; cdr3_aa: CASSPSPWESYNERFF
clone_size: .; d_call: TRBD1; j_call: TRBJ1-2; v_call: TRBV11-3; cdr3_nt: TGTGCCAGCAGCCCGACAGGGGTAAACTATGGCTACACCTTC; cdr3_aa: CASSPTGVNYGYTF
clone_size: .; d_call: .; j_call: TRBJ1-5; v_call: TRBV7-2; cdr3_nt: TGTGCCAGCAGCTTCGCGGATAGGGCGCGACAGCCCCAGCATTTT; cdr3_aa: CASSFADRARQPQHF
clone_size: .; d_call: TRBD1; j_call: TRBJ1-4; v_call: TRBV7-9; cdr3_nt: TGTGCCAGCAGCTTAATGGAACAGGGGACTGAAAAACTGTTTTTT; cdr3_aa: CASSLMEQGTEKLFF
clone_size: .; d_call: TRBD1; j_call: TRBJ1-6; v_call: TRBV7-6; cdr3_nt: TGTTCCAGCAGCCCAGGGGGACCCAATTCACCCCTCCACTTT; cdr3_aa: CSSSPGGPNSPLHF
clone_size: few; d_call: .; j_call: TRBJ1-2; v_call: TRBV2; cdr3_nt: TGTGCCAGCAGTACCGGGGCCAACTATGGCTACACCTTC; cdr3_aa: CASSTGANYGYTF
clone_size: .; d_call: .; j_call: TRBJ1-1; v_call: TRBV20-1; cdr3_nt: TGCAGTGCTAGAGATGGGGCAGGGAGGACTGAAGCTTTCTTT; cdr3_aa: CSARDGAGRTEAFF
clone_size: few; d_call: .; j_call: TRBJ2-5; v_call: TRBV9; cdr3_nt: TGTGCCAGCAGCGTAGGGGCAGGAGGAGAGACCCAGTACTTC; cdr3_aa: CASSVGAGGETQYF
clone_size: few; d_call: TRBD1; j_call: TRBJ1-2; v_call: TRBV6-5; cdr3_nt: TGTGCCAGCAGTTTAATAACCGGGACAGGGCAATATGGCTACACCTTC; cdr3_aa: CASSLITGTGQYGYTF
clone_size: once; d_call: TRBD1; j_call: TRBJ2-1; v_call: TRBV10-3; cdr3_nt: TGTGCCATCAAGGATCTGGACAGGGGGCAGAGTGAGCAGTTCTTC; cdr3_aa: CAIKDLDRGQSEQFF
clone_size: .; d_call: TRBD1; j_call: TRBJ2-5; v_call: TRBV7-2; cdr3_nt: TGTGCCAGCAGCCCCGGGACAGTAGGATATTCGGCCCAGTACTTC; cdr3_aa: CASSPGTVGYSAQYF
clone_size: .; d_call: TRBD1; j_call: TRBJ1-4; v_call: TRBV30; cdr3_nt: TGTGCCTGGAGTAGGACAGGGGCTAATGAAAAACTGTTTTTT; cdr3_aa: CAWSRTGANEKLFF
clone_size: few; d_call: .; j_call: TRBJ1-2; v_call: TRBV6-5; cdr3_nt: TGTGCCAGCAAGTGGGGGGGCCAGAGTGACTACACCTTC; cdr3_aa: CASKWGGQSDYTF
clone_size: many; d_call: TRBD1; j_call: TRBJ1-2; v_call: TRBV27; cdr3_nt: TGTGCCACCTCCTCAGGGACAGGGGGCTTCTATGGCTACACCTTC; cdr3_aa: CATSSGTGGFYGYTF
clone_size: .; d_call: TRBD1; j_call: TRBJ2-2; v_call: TRBV13; cdr3_nt: TGTGCCAGCAGCTTAGGCCAGGGGGTAGCCGGGGAGCTGTTTTTT; cdr3_aa: CASSLGQGVAGELFF